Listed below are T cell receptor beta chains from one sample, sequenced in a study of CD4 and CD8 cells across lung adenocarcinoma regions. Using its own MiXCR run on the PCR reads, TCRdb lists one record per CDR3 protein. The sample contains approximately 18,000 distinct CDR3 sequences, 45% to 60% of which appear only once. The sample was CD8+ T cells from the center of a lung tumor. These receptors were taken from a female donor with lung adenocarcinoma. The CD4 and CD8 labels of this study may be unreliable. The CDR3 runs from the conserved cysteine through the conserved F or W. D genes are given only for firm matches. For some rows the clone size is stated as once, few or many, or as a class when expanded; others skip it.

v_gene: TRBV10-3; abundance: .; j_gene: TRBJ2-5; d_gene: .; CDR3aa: CAGRRGQSPETQYF; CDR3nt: TGTGCGGGGCGGAGGGGCCAGTCCCCAGAGACCCAGTACTTC
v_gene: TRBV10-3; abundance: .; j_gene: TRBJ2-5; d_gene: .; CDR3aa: CAVGAGGRGQDTQYF; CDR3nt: TGTGCCGTGGGGGCCGGGGGTCGCGGCCAAGATACGCAGTACTTC
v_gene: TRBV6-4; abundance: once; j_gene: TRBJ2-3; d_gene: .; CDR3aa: CASSDSGPSGTDTQYF; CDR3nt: TGTGCCAGCAGTGACTCGGGGCCTAGCGGCACAGATACGCAGTATTTT
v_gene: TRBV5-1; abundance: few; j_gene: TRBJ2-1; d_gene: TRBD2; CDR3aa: CASSSGLAGESYNEQFF; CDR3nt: TGCGCCAGCAGCTCCGGACTAGCGGGGGAGTCTTACAATGAGCAGTTCTTC
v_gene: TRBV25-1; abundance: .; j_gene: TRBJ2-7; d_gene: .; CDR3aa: CASSENINPTYEQYF; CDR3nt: TGTGCCAGCAGTGAGAATATTAACCCCACGTACGAGCAGTACTTC
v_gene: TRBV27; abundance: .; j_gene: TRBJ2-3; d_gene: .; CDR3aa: CASTSWGERAKNTQYF; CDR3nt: TGTGCCAGCACCTCTTGGGGGGAGAGAGCCAAAAATACGCAGTATTTC
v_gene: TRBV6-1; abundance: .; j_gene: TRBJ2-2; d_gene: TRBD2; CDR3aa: CASSKGLAGSGELFF; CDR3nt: TGTGCCAGCAGTAAGGGACTAGCGGGCAGCGGGGAGCTGTTTTTT
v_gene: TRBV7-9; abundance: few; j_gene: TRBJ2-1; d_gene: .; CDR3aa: CASSLVSGQYNEQFF; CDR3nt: TGTGCCAGCAGCTTAGTTAGCGGTCAATACAATGAGCAGTTCTTC
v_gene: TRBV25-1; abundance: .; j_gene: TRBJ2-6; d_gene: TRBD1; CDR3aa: CASSGGGRQGAGGANVLTF; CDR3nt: TGTGCCAGCAGTGGCGGTGGGAGACAGGGGGCGGGAGGGGCCAACGTCCTGACTTTC
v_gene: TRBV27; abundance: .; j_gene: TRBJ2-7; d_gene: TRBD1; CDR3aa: CASSLKATDRPGEQYF; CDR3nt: TGTGCCAGCAGTCTCAAGGCAACGGACAGGCCCGGCGAGCAGTACTTC
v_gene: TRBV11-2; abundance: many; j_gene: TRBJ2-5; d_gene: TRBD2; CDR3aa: CASSLVGTSETQYF; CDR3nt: TGTGCCAGCAGCTTAGTAGGGACTAGCGAGACCCAGTACTTC
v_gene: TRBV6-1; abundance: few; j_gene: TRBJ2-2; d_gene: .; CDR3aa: CASRDPGRETGELFF; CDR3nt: TGTGCCAGCAGGGATCCGGGACGGGAGACCGGGGAGCTGTTTTTT
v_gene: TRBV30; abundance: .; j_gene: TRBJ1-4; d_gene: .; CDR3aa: CAWSLTGINEKLFF; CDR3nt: TGTGCCTGGAGTCTAACAGGGATTAATGAAAAACTGTTTTTT
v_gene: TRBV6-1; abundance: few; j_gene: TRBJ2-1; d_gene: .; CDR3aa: CASSHNMREQSYNEQFF; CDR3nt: TGTGCCAGCAGCCATAATATGCGGGAACAGAGCTACAATGAGCAGTTCTTC
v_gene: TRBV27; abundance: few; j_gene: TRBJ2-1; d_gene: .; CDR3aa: CASSSTSRNEQFF; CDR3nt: TGTGCCAGCAGTTCAACCTCAAGGAATGAGCAGTTCTTC
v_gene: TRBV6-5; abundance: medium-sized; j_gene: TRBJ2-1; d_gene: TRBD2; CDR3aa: CASTRTSGGYNEQFF; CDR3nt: TGTGCCAGCACCAGGACTAGCGGGGGGTACAATGAGCAGTTCTTC
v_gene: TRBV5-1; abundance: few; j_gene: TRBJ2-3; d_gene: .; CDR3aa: CASSLSVLRGTDTQYF; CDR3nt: TGCGCCAGCAGCTTGAGCGTTTTAAGGGGCACAGATACGCAGTATTTT
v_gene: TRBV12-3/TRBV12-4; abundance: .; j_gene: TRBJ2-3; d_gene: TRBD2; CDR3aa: CASSLKAGGGTDTQYF; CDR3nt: TGTGCCAGCAGCCTTAAAGCGGGAGGGGGAACAGATACGCAGTATTTT
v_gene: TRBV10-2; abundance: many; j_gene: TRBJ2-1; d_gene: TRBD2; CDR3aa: CASSALLAGFYNEQFF; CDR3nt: TGCGCCAGCAGTGCCCTACTAGCGGGGTTTTACAATGAGCAGTTCTTC
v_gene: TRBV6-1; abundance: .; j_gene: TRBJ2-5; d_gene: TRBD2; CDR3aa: CASSPAGDETQYF; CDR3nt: TGTGCCAGCAGCCCGGCGGGGGACGAGACCCAGTACTTC
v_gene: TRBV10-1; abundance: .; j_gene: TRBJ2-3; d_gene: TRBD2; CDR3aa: CASSRRSSGSPDTQYF; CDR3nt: TGCGCCAGCAGCCGACGGAGTAGCGGGAGCCCAGATACGCAGTATTTT
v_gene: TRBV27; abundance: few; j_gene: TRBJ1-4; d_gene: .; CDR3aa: CASSLMGSGEKLFF; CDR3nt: TGTGCCAGCAGTTTAATGGGGTCGGGAGAAAAACTGTTTTTT
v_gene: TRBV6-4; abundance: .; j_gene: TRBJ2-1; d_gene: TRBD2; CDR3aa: CASSDLAGVGEQFF; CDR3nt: TGTGCCAGCAGTGACCTAGCGGGAGTAGGTGAGCAGTTCTTC
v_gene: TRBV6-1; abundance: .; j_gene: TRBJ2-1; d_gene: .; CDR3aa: CASSGSTEEQFF; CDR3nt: TGTGCCAGCAGTGGTAGCACCGAGGAGCAGTTTTTT
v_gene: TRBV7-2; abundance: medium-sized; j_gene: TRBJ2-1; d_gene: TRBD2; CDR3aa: CASRTSGSGRNNEQFF; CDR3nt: TGTGCCTCCCGGACTAGCGGGAGCGGGCGGAACAATGAGCAGTTCTTC
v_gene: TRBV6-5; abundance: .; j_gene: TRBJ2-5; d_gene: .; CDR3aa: CASSYSGRGTQYF; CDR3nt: TGTGCCAGCAGTTACTCTGGTCGAGGGACCCAGTACTTC
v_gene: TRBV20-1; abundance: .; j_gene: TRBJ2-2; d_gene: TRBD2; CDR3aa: CSARFGLAGYYSGELFF; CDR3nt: TGCAGTGCTAGATTTGGACTAGCGGGTTATTACTCCGGGGAGCTGTTTTTT
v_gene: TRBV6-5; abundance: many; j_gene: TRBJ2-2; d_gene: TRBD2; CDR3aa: CASSYSGLAGYYPGELFF; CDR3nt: TGTGCCAGCAGTTACTCTGGGCTAGCGGGGTACTACCCCGGGGAGCTGTTTTTT
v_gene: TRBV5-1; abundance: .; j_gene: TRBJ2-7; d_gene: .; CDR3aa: CASSLSSYEQYF; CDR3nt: TGCGCCAGCAGCTTGAGCTCCTACGAGCAGTACTTC
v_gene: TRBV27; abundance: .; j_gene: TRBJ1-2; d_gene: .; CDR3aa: CASSRDRFGYGYTF; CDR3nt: TGTGCCAGCAGCCGCGACAGGTTTGGCTATGGCTACACCTTC
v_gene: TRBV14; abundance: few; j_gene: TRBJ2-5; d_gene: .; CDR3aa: CASSPRTDFQETQYF; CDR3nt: TGTGCCAGCAGCCCCCGGACAGACTTCCAAGAGACCCAGTACTTC
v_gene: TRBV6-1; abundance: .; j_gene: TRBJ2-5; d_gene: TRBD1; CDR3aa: CASSGGQGSLKETQYF; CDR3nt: TGTGCCAGCAGTGGGGGACAGGGTAGCCTAAAAGAGACCCAGTACTTC
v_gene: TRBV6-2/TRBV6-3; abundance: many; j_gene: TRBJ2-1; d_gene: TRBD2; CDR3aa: CASSYAGRAYNEQFF; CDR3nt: TGTGCCAGCAGTTACGCGGGGAGGGCCTACAATGAGCAGTTCTTC
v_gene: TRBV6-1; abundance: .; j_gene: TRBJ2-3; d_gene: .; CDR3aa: CASSPDSSYNEQYF; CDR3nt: TGTGCCAGCAGTCCGGACTCTAGCTACAATGAGCAGTACTTT
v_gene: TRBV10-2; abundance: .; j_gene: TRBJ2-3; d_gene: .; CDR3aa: CASSATSVGDKDTQYF; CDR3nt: TGCGCCAGCAGTGCGACGAGCGTGGGTGACAAAGATACGCAGTATTTT
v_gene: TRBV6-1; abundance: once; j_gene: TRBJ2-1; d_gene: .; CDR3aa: CANSPAGRDRNIQFF; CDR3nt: TGTGCCAACAGTCCTGCGGGGAGAGATAGAAACATTCAGTTCTTC
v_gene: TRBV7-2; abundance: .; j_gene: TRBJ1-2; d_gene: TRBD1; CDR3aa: CASSRQGVDGYTF; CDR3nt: TGTGCCAGCAGCCGCCAGGGGGTTGATGGCTACACCTTC
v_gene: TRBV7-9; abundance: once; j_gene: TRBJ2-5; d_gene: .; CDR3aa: CASSLVSGQYNEQYF; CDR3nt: TGTGCCAGCAGCTTAGTTAGCGGTCAATACAATGAGCAGTACTTC
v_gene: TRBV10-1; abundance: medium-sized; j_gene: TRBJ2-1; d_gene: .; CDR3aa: CASSPGTTFNEQFF; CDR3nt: TGCGCCAGCAGCCCCGGGACCACGTTCAATGAGCAGTTCTTC
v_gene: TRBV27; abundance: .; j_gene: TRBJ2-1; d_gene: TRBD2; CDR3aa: CASSLFAGGGGNEQFF; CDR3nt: TGTGCCAGCAGTTTATTTGCGGGCGGGGGAGGTAATGAGCAGTTCTTC
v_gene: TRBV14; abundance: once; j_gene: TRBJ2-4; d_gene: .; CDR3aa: CASSQAAGLAKNIQYF; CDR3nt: TGTGCCAGCAGCCAAGCAGCGGGTCTAGCCAAAAACATTCAGTACTTC